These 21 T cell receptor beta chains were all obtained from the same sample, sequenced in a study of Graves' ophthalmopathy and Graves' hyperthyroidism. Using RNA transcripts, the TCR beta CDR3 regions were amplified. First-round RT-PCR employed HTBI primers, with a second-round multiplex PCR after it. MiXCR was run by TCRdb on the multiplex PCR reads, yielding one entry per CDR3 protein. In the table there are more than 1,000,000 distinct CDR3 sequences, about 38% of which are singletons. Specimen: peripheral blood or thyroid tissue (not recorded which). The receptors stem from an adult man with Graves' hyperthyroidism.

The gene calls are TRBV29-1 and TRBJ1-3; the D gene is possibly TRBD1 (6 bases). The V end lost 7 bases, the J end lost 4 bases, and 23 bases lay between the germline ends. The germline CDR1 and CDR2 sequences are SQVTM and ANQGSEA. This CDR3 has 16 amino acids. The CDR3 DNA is TGCAGCGCCAGAGGGGGGGCACGGAGTTCGGGAAACACCATATATTTT. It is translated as CSARGGARSSGNTIYF.

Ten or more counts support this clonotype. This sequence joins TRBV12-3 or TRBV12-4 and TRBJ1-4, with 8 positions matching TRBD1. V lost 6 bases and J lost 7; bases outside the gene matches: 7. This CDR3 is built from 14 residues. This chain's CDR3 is CASRGQGSGEKLFF. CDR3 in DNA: TGTGCCAGCAGAGGACAGGGTTCGGGTGAAAAACTGTTTTTT.

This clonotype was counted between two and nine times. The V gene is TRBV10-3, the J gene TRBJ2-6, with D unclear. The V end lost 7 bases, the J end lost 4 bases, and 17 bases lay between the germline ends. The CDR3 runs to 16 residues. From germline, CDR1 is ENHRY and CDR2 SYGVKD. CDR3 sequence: CAIKTAGWYGANVLTF. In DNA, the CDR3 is TGTGCCATCAAAACGGCAGGTTGGTACGGGGCCAACGTCCTGACTTTC.

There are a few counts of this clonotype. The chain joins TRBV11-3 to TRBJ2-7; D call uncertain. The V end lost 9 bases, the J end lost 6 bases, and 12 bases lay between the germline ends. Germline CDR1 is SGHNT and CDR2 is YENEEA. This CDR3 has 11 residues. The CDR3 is CARVHPGEQYF. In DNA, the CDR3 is TGTGCCAGAGTTCACCCCGGCGAGCAGTACTTC.

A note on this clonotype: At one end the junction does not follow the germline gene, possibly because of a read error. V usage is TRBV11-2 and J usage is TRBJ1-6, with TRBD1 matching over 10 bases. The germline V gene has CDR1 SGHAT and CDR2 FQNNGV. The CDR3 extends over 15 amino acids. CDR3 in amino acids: CAGSLTGGGNSPLHF. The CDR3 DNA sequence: TGTGCCGGCAGCTTGACAGGGGGCGGTAATTCACCCCTCCACTTT.

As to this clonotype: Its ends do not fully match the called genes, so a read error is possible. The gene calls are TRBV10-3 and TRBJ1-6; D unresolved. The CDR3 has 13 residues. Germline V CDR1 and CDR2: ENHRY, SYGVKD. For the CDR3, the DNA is TGTGTCATCAGTGAATGGTGGGATTCACCCCTCCACTTT. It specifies CVISEWWDSPLHF.

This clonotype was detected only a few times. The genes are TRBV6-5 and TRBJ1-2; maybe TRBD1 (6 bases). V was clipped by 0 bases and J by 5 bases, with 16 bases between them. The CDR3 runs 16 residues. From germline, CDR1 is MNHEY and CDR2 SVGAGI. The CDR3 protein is CASSYSGDTGGYGYTF. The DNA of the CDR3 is TGTGCCAGCAGTTACTCGGGGGACACAGGCGGATATGGCTACACCTTC.

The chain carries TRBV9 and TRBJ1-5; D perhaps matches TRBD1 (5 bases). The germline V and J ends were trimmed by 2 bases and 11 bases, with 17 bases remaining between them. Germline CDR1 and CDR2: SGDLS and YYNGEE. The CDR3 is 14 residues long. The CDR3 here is CASSVRGSQETQHF. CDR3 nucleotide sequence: TGTGCCAGCAGCGTTCGGGGGAGCCAAGAGACCCAGCATTTT.

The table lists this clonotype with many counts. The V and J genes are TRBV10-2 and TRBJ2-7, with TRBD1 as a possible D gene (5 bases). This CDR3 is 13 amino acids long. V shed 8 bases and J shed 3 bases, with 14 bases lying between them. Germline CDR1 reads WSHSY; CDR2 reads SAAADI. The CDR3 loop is CASFQGNFYEQYF. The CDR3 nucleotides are TGCGCCAGCTTTCAGGGAAACTTCTACGAGCAGTACTTC.

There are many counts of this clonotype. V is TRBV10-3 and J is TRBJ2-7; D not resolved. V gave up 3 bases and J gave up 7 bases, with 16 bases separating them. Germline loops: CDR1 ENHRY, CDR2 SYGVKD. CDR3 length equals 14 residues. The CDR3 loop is CAISDAGLPAEQYF. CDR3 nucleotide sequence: TGTGCCATCAGTGACGCTGGTCTCCCCGCGGAGCAGTACTTC.

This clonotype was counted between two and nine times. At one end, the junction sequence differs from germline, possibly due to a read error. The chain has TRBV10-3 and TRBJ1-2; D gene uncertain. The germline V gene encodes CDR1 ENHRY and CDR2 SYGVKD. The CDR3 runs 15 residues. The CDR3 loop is CASSYSGRANYGYTF. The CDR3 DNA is TGTGCCAGCAGTTACTCAGGACGGGCTAACTATGGCTACACCTTC.

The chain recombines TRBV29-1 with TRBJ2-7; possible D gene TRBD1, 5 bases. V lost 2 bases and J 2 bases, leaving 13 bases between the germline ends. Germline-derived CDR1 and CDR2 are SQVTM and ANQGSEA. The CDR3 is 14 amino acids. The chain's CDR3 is CSVEKGHTPYEQYF. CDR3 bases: TGCAGCGTTGAAAAGGGGCACACCCCCTACGAGCAGTACTTC.

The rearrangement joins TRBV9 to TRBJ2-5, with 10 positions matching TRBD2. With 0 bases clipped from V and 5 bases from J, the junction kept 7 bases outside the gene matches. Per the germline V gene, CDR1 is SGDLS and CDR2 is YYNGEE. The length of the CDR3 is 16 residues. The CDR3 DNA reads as TGTGCCAGCAGCGTAGATCTAGCGGGGGCGTGGGAGACCCAGTACTTC. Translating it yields CASSVDLAGAWETQYF. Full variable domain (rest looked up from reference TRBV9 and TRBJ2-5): DSGVTQTPKHLITATGQRVTLRCSPRSGDLSVYWYQQSLDQGLQFLIQYYNGEERAKGNILERFSAQQFPDLHSELNLSSLELGDSALYFCASSVDLAGAWETQYFGPGTRLLVL.

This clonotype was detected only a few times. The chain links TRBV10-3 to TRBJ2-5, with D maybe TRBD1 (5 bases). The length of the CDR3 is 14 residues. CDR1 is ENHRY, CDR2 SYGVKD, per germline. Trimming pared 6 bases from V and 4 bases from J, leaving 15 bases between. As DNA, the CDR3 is TGTGCCATCAGGGGTGACAGTTGGGCAGAGACCCAGTACTTC. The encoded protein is CAIRGDSWAETQYF.

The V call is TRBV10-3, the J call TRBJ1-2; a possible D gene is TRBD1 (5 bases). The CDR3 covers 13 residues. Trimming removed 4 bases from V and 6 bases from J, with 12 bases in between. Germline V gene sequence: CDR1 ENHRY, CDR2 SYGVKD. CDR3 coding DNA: TGTGCCATCAGTGGCCAGGGAGAGGATGGCTACACCTTC. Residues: CAISGQGEDGYTF.

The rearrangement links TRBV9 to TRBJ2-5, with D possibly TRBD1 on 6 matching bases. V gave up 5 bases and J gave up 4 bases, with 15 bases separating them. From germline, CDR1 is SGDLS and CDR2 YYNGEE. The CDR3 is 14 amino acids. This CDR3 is CASSPGTPRETQYF. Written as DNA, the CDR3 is TGTGCCAGCAGTCCCGGGACACCGCGAGAGACCCAGTACTTC.

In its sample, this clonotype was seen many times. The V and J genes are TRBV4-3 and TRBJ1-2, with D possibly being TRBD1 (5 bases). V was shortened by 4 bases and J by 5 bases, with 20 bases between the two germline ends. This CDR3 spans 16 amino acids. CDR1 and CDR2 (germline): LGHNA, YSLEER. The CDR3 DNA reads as TGCGCCAGCAGCCCAAGGACCGCTGCGGAGGGGTATGGCTACACCTTC. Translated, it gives CASSPRTAAEGYGYTF.

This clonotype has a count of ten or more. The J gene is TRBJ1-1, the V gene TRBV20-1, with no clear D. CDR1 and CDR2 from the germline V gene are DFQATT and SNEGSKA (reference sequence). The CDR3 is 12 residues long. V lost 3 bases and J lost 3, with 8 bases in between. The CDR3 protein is CSARPSHTEAFF. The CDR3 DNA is TGCAGTGCTAGGCCCTCTCACACTGAAGCTTTCTTT.

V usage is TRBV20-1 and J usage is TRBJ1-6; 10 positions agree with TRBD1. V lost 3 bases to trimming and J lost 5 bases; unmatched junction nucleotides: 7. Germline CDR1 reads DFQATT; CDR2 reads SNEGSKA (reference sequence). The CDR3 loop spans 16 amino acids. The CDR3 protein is CSASQQDRGDNSPLHF. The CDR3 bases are TGCAGTGCTAGCCAACAGGACAGGGGGGATAATTCACCCCTCCACTTT.

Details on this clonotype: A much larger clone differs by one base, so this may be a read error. CDR3 sequence (DNA): TGCAGCGTCCGAGAAAACTGGAACACCGGGGAGCTGTTTTTT. Protein: CSVRENWNTGELFF. The chain joins TRBV29-1 to TRBJ2-2; D call uncertain. The CDR3 covers 14 residues. The V gene lost 6 bases and the J gene lost 1 base, with 12 bases spanning the gap. In germline, CDR1 is SQVTM, CDR2 ANQGSEA.

The CDR3 region has the DNA TGTGCCAGTACCACAGAGCCTGGAAACACCATATATTTT. Protein: CASTTEPGNTIYF. The chain links TRBV19 to TRBJ1-3, with D hard to call. V was pared by 7 bases and J by 2 bases, with 9 bases between. There are 13 residues in the CDR3. Germline loops: CDR1 LNHDA, CDR2 SQIVND (reference sequence).